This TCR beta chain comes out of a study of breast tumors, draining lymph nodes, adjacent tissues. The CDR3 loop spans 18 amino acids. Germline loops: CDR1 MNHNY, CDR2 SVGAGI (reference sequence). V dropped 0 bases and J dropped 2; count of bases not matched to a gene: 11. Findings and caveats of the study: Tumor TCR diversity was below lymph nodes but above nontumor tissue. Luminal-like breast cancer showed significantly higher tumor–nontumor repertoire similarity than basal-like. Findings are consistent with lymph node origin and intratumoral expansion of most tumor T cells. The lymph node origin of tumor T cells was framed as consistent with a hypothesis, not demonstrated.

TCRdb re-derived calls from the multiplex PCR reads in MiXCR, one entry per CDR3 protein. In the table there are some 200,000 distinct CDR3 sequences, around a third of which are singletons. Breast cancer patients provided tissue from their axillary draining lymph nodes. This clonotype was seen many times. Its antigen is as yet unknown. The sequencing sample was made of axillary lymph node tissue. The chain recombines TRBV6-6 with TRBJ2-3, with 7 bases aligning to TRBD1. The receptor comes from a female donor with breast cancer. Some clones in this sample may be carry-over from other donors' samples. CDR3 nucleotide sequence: TGTGCCAGCAGTTACTCTGGACCCGTGAGGGGGCTCACAGATACGCAGTATTTT. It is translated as CASSYSGPVRGLTDTQYF.